A single sample gave rise to the 24 T cell receptor beta chains below, sequenced in a study of beta chain features in type 1 diabetes. Findings and limits, study-wide: Significant though moderate, a shortening of TCRB CDR3s appeared in all four CD4+ subsets of Type 1 diabetes patients.

Sequenced material consisted of expressed TCRB transcripts (all of the isolated RNA was reverse transcribed). Measured with immunoSEQ multiplex PCR; TCRdb has only the in-frame clones, and not every one. Altogether a few hundred thousand clones are present, around 14% being singletons, with the ten largest covering almost 0.02%. The antigens of these receptors remain unknown. The sequencing input was naive CD4+ T cells from blood. Receptors originate from a man under 40 with type 1 diabetes.

This clone was detected only a few times. This rearrangement joins TRBV30 to TRBJ2-3; 9 bases are a match to TRBD1. The junction had 7 bases not matched to a gene; V was cut back by 7 bases and J by 2 bases. CDR1 and CDR2 from the germline V gene are GTSNPN and SVGIG (reference sequence). The CDR3 totals 14 residues. The CDR3 DNA reads as TGTGCCTCGTCGGACAGGGGACACACAGATACGCAGTATTTT. Translated: CASSDRGHTDTQYF.

The rearrangement joins TRBV7-2 to TRBJ2-7; 9 positions match TRBD1. J lost 2 bases, V lost 4 bases, and 6 bases had no gene match. Germline values: CDR1 SGHTA, CDR2 FQGNSA. This CDR3 region has 15 residues. The CDR3, as DNA: TGTGCCAGCAGCTCCCGAGGGACAGGGACCTACGAGCAGTACTTC. Translated: CASSSRGTGTYEQYF.

This clone showed up just a few times. The DNA of the CDR3 is TGTGCCAGCAGTTTCCGGGATGTTCGCGAGCAGTACTTC. It codes for CASSFRDVREQYF. The chain combines TRBV28 with TRBJ2-7; tentative D call: TRBD2 (5 bases). CDR1 MDHEN and CDR2 SYDVKM come from the germline V gene. The CDR3 contains 13 residues. The V end was cut by 3 bases, the J end by 6 bases, with 12 bases between. The full variable domain, rest sourced from reference TRBV28 and TRBJ2-7, is DVKVTQSSRYLVKRTGEKVFLECVQDMDHENMFWYRQDPGLGLRLIYFSYDVKMKEKGDIPEGYSVSREKKERFSLILESASTNQTSMYLCASSFRDVREQYFGPGTRLTVT.

This clone showed up just a few times. This chain uses TRBV5-5 with TRBJ1-1; TRBD1 agrees at 12 bases. Germline V CDR1 and CDR2: SGHKS, YYEKEE (reference sequence). V dropped 4 bases and J dropped 11; count of bases not matched to a gene: 12. This CDR3 spans 15 amino acids. CDR3 loop: CASSTSGTGGLRAFF. In nucleotides, the CDR3 is TGTGCCAGCAGCACGTCGGGGACAGGGGGCTTGAGGGCTTTCTTT.

The chain uses TRBV7-8 and TRBJ2-1; D possibly corresponds to TRBD2 (5 bases). Germline V gene sequence: CDR1 SGHVS, CDR2 FQNEAQ. V lost 5 bases and J lost 3, with 23 bases in between. The CDR3 runs to 18 residues. The CDR3 reads CASSNNPPLALGYNEQFF. The CDR3 DNA reads TGTGCCAGCAGCAATAACCCTCCGCTAGCCCTCGGCTACAATGAGCAGTTCTTC.

The chain recombines TRBV6-5 with TRBJ2-7; 7 bases map to TRBD2. The CDR3 runs to 14 residues. J lost 4 bases, V lost 2 bases, and 5 bases had no gene match. The germline gives CDR1 MNHEY, CDR2 SVGAGI. The CDR3 reads CASSYGQGGYEQYF. CDR3 sequence (DNA): TGTGCCAGCAGTTACGGGCAGGGAGGGTACGAGCAGTACTTC.

This clone has just a few counts. The rearrangement joins TRBV9 to TRBJ2-5, with D uncertain. Germline values: CDR1 SGDLS, CDR2 YYNGEE. The V and J ends lost 0 bases and 5 bases respectively, with 8 bases between them. This CDR3 is 13 amino acids long. CDR3 DNA: TGTGCCAGCAGCGTAGGTGGCCCGGAGACCCAGTACTTC. Encoded protein: CASSVGGPETQYF.

This clone was detected a few times. This chain connects TRBV30 to TRBJ2-2, with 9 bases aligning to TRBD1. This CDR3 is 14 amino acids long. The V and J ends lost 5 bases and 2 bases, in that order; junction bases with no gene match: 3. Per germline, CDR1 GTSNPN and CDR2 SVGIG (reference sequence). The CDR3 is CAWGTGTNTGELFF. The CDR3 nucleotides are TGTGCCTGGGGGACAGGGACCAACACCGGGGAGCTGTTTTTT.

V and J are TRBV10-3 and TRBJ2-3; D remains ambiguous. Trimming took 10 bases from V and 0 from J, leaving 11 bases between them. CDR3 length: 13 amino acids. Germline V gene lookup returns CDR1 ENHRY and CDR2 SYGVKD. CDR3 DNA: TGTGCCACCCACAGTCCTAGCACAGATACGCAGTATTTT. Residues: CATHSPSTDTQYF.

The rearrangement uses TRBV5-6 and TRBJ2-1, with 13 bases lining up with TRBD2. The V gene end was trimmed by 7 bases and the J gene end by 0 bases; junction bases not matched to a gene: 7. The CDR3 is made up of 17 amino acids. Germline loops: CDR1 SGHDT, CDR2 YYEEEE. The CDR3 region has the DNA TGTGCCAGCGGGGGACTAGCGGGGCACGACTCCTACAATGAGCAGTTCTTC. It translates to CASGGLAGHDSYNEQFF.

This clone was counted between two and nine times. V and J are TRBV19 and TRBJ2-7; 7 bases are a match to TRBD1. V gave up 10 bases and J gave up 6 bases; unmatched junction bases: 12. This CDR3 is built from 13 residues. The V gene's germline CDR1 is LNHDA and CDR2 SQIVND (reference sequence). The CDR3 region is CATQRRGHGEQYF. The CDR3 bases are TGTGCCACCCAGAGAAGGGGGCACGGCGAGCAGTACTTC.

The chain couples TRBV5-1 to TRBJ2-1; D is perhaps TRBD1 (6 bases). Germline CDR1 SGHRS, CDR2 YFSETQ. The CDR3 extends over 15 amino acids. V was cut by 3 bases and J by 4 bases, with 14 bases left in between. In DNA form, the CDR3 reads TGCGCCAGCAGCTCCTTCGGACAGTCTTACAATGAGCAGTTCTTC. It encodes CASSSFGQSYNEQFF.

This clone was counted only a few times. The CDR3 is CAWSVGQQRYQPQHF. The CDR3 DNA is TGTGCCTGGAGTGTAGGCCAGCAGAGGTATCAGCCCCAGCATTTT. The chain links TRBV30 to TRBJ1-5, with no clear D. The V and J ends lost 0 bases and 5 bases respectively, with 14 bases between them. CDR1 is GTSNPN and CDR2 is SVGIG in the germline V gene (reference sequence). The CDR3 runs to 15 residues.

The chain couples TRBV11-2 to TRBJ1-1, with 8 bases that match TRBD1. CDR1 and CDR2 from the germline V gene are SGHAT and FQNNGV. V was clipped by 5 bases and J by 4 bases; unmatched bases: 9. This CDR3 has 15 residues. CDR3 sequence: CASSPGQAGGTEAFF. The CDR3 region has the DNA TGTGCCAGCAGCCCGGGACAGGCCGGGGGCACTGAAGCTTTCTTT. The complete variable domain, with remaining parts taken from reference TRBV11-2 and TRBJ1-1, reads EAGVAQSPRYKIIEKRQSVAFWCNPISGHATLYWYQQILGQGPKLLIQFQNNGVVDDSQLPKDRFSAERLKGVDSTLKIQPAKLEDSAVYLCASSPGQAGGTEAFFGQGTRLTVV.

This clone turned up a few times. The rearrangement links TRBV30 to TRBJ2-5, with D unresolved. The CDR3 spans 11 residues. Germline loops: CDR1 GTSNPN, CDR2 SVGIG (reference sequence). V lost 4 bases, J lost 2 bases, and 5 bases lay in between. This CDR3 is CAWTDQETQYF. The CDR3 nucleotides read TGTGCCTGGACAGATCAAGAGACCCAGTACTTC. Based on the CDR3 plus reference TRBV30 and TRBJ2-5, the full variable domain is SQTIHQWPATLVQPVGSPLSLECTVEGTSNPNLYWYRQAAGRGLQLLFYSVGIGQISSEVPQNLSASRPQDRQFILSSKKLLLSDSGFYLCAWTDQETQYFGPGTRLLVL.

V gene TRBV5-6 combines with J gene TRBJ2-7; D gene unclear. The length of the CDR3 is 13 residues. Germline CDR1 and CDR2: SGHDT and YYEEEE. Trimming removed 4 bases from V and 2 bases from J, with 10 bases in between. The CDR3 DNA reads TGTGCCAGCAGCAGCAGAGGTCCCTACGAGCAGTACTTC. It specifies CASSSRGPYEQYF. Full variable domain (rest looked up from reference TRBV5-6 and TRBJ2-7): DAGVTQSPTHLIKTRGQQVTLRCSPKSGHDTVSWYQQALGQGPQFIFQYYEEEERQRGNFPDRFSGHQFPNYSSELNVNALLLGDSALYLCASSSRGPYEQYFGPGTRLTVT.

This clone has more than one count but fewer than ten. The chain recombines TRBV19 with TRBJ2-3; TRBD2 is a possible D gene (6 bases). V was clipped by 4 bases and J by 2 bases, with 19 bases between them. CDR1 is LNHDA and CDR2 is SQIVND in the germline V gene (reference sequence). The CDR3 length is 17 residues. CDR3 in amino acids: CASSRGTGTPTTDTQYF. In DNA form, the CDR3 reads TGTGCCAGTAGTAGAGGGACCGGGACTCCGACCACAGATACGCAGTATTTT.

This clone has only a few counts. This chain uses TRBV5-1 with TRBJ1-2; D uncertain. The CDR3 runs to 14 residues. Trimming pared 4 bases from V and 6 bases from J, leaving 16 bases between. Germline V lookup: CDR1 SGHRS, CDR2 YFSETQ. Written as DNA, the CDR3 is TGCGCCAGCAGCCCCGGCGGGCGGGCAAATGGCTACACCTTC. This encodes CASSPGGRANGYTF.

This sequence joins TRBV7-9 and TRBJ1-5, with 8 bases identical to TRBD1. The CDR3 runs to 15 residues. V was pared by 4 bases and J by 0 bases, with 2 bases of the junction left unmatched. CDR1 and CDR2 (germline): SEHNR, FQNEAQ (reference sequence). The DNA for the CDR3 is TGTGCCAGCAGCTCGACAGGGGATAGCAATCAGCCCCAGCATTTT. This translates into CASSSTGDSNQPQHF.

The CDR3 region is CASGGTGQSSYEQYF. In DNA form, the CDR3 reads TGTGCCAGCGGCGGGACAGGACAGAGCTCCTACGAGCAGTACTTC. This chain uses TRBV7-9 with TRBJ2-7; 8 bases are shared with TRBD1. This CDR3 contains 15 residues. Germline trimming cut 8 bases from V and 0 bases from J; bases unmatched to any gene: 9. The germline CDR1 and CDR2 sequences are SEHNR and FQNEAQ (reference sequence).

In DNA, the CDR3 is TGTGCCAGCTCACGAACACCGAACTACGAGCAGTACTTC. Translated: CASSRTPNYEQYF. This chain joins TRBV18 and TRBJ2-7; D is uncertain. The CDR3 loop spans 13 amino acids. Germline CDR1 is KGHSH and CDR2 is LQKENI. V lost 4 bases, J lost 3 bases, and 10 bases lay in between.

As concerns this clone: Other DNA sequences in this sample translate to the same CDR3. V gene TRBV5-1 combines with J gene TRBJ1-1; D is ambiguous. This CDR3 has 13 amino acids. V was cut by 2 bases and J by 1 base, with 6 bases left in between. The V gene's germline CDR1 is SGHRS and CDR2 YFSETQ. The CDR3 coding sequence is TGCGCCAGCAGCTTTCGGGAGAACACTGAAGCTTTCTTT. Its translation is CASSFRENTEAFF. Combining the CDR3 with reference TRBV5-1 and TRBJ1-1 gives the whole variable domain KAGVTQTPRYLIKTRGQQVTLSCSPISGHRSVSWYQQTPGQGLQFLFEYFSETQRNKGNFPGRFSGRQFSNSRSEMNVSTLELGDSALYLCASSFRENTEAFFGQGTRLTVV.

This sequence joins TRBV9 and TRBJ1-2; no firm D call. CDR1 is SGDLS and CDR2 is YYNGEE in the germline V gene. Trimming cost V 4 bases and J 1 base, with 11 bases left between them. This CDR3 has 14 amino acids. CDR3 amino acids: CASSPARGNYGYTF. The DNA of the CDR3 is TGTGCCAGCAGCCCAGCTCGGGGTAACTATGGCTACACCTTC. Supplemented by reference TRBV9 and TRBJ1-2, the full variable domain reads DSGVTQTPKHLITATGQRVTLRCSPRSGDLSVYWYQQSLDQGLQFLIQYYNGEERAKGNILERFSAQQFPDLHSELNLSSLELGDSALYFCASSPARGNYGYTFGSGTRLTVV.

V is TRBV5-1 and J is TRBJ1-5; maybe TRBD1 (5 bases). Trimming stripped 0 bases from V and 9 bases from J, with 16 bases between. The CDR3 is made up of 15 amino acids. The germline V gene has CDR1 SGHRS and CDR2 YFSETQ. The CDR3 here is CASSLAVGGQGPQHF. The CDR3 DNA follows: TGCGCCAGCAGCTTGGCCGTGGGGGGTCAGGGGCCCCAGCATTTT.